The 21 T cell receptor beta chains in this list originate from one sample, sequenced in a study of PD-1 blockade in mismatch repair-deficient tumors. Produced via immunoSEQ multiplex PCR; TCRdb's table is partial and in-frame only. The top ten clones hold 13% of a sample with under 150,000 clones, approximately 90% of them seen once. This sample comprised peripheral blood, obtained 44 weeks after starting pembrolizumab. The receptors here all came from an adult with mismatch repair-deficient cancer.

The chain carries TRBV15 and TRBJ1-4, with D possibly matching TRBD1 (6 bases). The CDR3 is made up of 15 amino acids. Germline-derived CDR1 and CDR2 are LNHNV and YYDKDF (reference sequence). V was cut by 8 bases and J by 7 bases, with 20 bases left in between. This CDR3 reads CATADRTGTSEKLFF. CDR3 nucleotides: TGTGCCACCGCGGACCGAACAGGGACGAGTGAAAAACTGTTTTTT.

The CDR3 region has the DNA TGTGCCAGCAGCTCAGGACAGGGCATGAACACCGGGGAGCTGTTTTTT. Translating it yields CASSSGQGMNTGELFF. V and J are TRBV5-4 and TRBJ2-2, with 8 bases lining up with TRBD1. CDR1 is SGHNT, CDR2 YYREEE, per germline (reference sequence). This CDR3 has 16 amino acids. The V segment lost 3 bases and the J segment 1 base; nucleotides outside the gene matches: 5.

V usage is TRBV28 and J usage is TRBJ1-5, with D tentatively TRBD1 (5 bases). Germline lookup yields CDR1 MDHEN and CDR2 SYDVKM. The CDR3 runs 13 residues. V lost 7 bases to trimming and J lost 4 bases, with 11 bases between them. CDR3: CASTITGNQPQHF. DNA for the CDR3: TGTGCCAGCACAATTACAGGAAATCAGCCCCAGCATTTT.

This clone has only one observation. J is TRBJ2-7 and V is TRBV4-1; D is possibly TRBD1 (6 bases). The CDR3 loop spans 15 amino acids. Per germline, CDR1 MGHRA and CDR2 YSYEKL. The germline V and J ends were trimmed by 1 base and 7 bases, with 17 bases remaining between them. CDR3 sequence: CASSQVPGHLREQYF. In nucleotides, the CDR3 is TGCGCCAGCAGCCAAGTTCCGGGACACCTCCGAGAGCAGTACTTC.

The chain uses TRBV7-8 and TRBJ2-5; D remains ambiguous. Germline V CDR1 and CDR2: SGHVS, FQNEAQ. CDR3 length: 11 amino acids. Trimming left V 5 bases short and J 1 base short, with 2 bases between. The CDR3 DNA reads TGTGCCAGCAGCATCCAAGAGACCCAGTACTTC. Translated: CASSIQETQYF.

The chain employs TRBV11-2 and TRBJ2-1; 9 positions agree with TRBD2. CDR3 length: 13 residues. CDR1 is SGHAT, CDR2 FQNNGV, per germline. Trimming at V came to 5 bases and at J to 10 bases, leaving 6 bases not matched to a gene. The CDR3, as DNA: TGTGCCAGCAGCCGAGGACTAGCGCCCGAGCAGTTCTTC. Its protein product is CASSRGLAPEQFF.

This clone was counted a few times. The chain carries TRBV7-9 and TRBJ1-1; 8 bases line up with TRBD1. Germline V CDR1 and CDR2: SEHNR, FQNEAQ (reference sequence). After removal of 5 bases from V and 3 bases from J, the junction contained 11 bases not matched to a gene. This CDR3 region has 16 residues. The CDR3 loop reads CASSPAIGQGDTEAFF. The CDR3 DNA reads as TGTGCCAGCAGCCCGGCCATTGGACAGGGTGACACTGAAGCTTTCTTT.

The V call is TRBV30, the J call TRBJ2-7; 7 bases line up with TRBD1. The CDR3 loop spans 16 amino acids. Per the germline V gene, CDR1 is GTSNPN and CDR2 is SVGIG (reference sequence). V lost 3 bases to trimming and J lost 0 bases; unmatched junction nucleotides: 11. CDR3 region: CAWRGRGHRSSYEQYF. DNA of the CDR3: TGTGCCTGGAGGGGAAGGGGGCACCGGAGCTCCTACGAGCAGTACTTC.

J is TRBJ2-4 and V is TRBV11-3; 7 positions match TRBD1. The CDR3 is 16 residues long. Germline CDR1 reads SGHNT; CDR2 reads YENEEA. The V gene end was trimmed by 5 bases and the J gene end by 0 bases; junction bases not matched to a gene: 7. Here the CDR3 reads CASSPTGFRAKNIQYF. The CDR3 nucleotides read TGTGCCAGCAGCCCGACAGGGTTTAGAGCCAAAAACATTCAGTACTTC.

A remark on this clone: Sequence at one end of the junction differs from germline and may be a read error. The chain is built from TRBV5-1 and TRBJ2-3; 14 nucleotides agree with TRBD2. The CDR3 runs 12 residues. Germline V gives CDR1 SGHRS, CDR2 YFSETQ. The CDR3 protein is CASSLGLAGGIF. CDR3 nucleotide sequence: TGCGCCAGCAGCCTAGGACTAGCGGGAGGTATTTTT.

CDR3 nucleotides: TGTGCCTGGATTACAGGGTGGGGGACTGAAGCTTTCTTT. Translated: CAWITGWGTEAFF. The V gene is TRBV30, the J gene TRBJ1-1; weak D call: TRBD1 (6 bases). CDR3 length: 13 amino acids. The V and J ends lost 4 bases and 5 bases respectively, with 14 bases between them. Germline-derived CDR1 and CDR2 are GTSNPN and SVGIG (reference sequence). The full variable domain, its missing parts supplied by reference TRBV30 and TRBJ1-1, is SQTIHQWPATLVQPVGSPLSLECTVEGTSNPNLYWYRQAAGRGLQLLFYSVGIGQISSEVPQNLSASRPQDRQFILSSKKLLLSDSGFYLCAWITGWGTEAFFGQGTRLTVV.

This CDR3 is CASSLALAINEQFF. The CDR3 coding sequence is TGTGCCAGCAGCTTGGCCCTAGCAATCAATGAGCAGTTCTTC. The gene calls are TRBV5-4 and TRBJ2-1, with D possibly TRBD2 on 5 matching bases. V shed 0 bases and J shed 6 bases, with 10 bases lying between them. The CDR3 length is 14 residues. The germline gives CDR1 SGHNT, CDR2 YYREEE (reference sequence).

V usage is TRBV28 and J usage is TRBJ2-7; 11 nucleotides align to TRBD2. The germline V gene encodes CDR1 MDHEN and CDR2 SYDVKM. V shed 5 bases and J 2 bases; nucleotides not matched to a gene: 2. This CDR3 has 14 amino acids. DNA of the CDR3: TGTGCCAGCAGTGGGACTAGCGGTCCCTACGAGCAGTACTTC. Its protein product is CASSGTSGPYEQYF.

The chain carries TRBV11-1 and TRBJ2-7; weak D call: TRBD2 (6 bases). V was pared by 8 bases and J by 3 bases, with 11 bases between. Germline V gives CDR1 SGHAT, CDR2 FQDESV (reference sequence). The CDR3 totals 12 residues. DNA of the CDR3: TGTGCCAGCTCAGAGGAGGGCTACGAGCAGTACTTC. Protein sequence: CASSEEGYEQYF.

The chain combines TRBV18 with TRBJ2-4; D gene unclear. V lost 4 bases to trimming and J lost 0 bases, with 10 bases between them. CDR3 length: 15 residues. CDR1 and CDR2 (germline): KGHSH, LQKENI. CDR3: CASSLGLLAKNIQYF. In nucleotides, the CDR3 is TGTGCCAGCTCACTAGGCCTACTAGCCAAAAACATTCAGTACTTC.

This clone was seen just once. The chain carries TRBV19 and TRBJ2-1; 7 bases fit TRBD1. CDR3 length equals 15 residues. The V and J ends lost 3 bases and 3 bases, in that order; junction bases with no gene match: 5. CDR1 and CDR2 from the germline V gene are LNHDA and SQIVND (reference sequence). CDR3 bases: TGTGCCAGTAGTATTGGGGGACAGCACTACAATGAGCAGTTCTTC. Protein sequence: CASSIGGQHYNEQFF.

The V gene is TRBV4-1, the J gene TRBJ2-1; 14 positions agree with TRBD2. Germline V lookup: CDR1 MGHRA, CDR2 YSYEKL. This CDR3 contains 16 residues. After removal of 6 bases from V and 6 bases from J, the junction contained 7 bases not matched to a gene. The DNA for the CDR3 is TGCGCCAGCAGGCACCCGGGACTAGCGGGAGTCAATGAGCAGTTCTTC. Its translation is CASRHPGLAGVNEQFF.

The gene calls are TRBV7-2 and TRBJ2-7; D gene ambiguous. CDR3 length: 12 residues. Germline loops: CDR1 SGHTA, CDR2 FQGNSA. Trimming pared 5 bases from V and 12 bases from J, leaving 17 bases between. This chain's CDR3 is CASSPLTALLYF. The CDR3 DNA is TGTGCCAGCAGCCCCCTGACCGCGTTGCTGTACTTC.

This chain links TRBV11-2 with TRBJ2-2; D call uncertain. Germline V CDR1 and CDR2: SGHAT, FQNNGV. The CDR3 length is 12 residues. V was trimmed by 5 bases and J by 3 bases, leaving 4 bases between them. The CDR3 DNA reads TGTGCCAGCAGCCCTTACACCGGGGAGCTGTTTTTT. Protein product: CASSPYTGELFF.

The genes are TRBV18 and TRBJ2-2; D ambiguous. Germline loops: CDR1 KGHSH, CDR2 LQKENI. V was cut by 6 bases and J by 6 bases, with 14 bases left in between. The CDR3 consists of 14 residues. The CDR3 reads CASSPGGVPGELFF. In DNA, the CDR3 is TGTGCCAGCTCTCCAGGTGGCGTTCCCGGGGAGCTGTTTTTT.

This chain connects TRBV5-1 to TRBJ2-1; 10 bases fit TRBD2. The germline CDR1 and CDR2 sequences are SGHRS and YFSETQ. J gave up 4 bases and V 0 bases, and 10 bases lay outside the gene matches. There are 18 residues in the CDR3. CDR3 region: CASSLGGGGLAAYNEQFF. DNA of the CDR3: TGCGCCAGCAGCTTGGGCGGGGGTGGACTAGCGGCATACAATGAGCAGTTCTTC.